The 11 T cell receptor beta chains in this list originate from one sample, sequenced in a study of T-cell memory formation after mild COVID-19. TCRdb re-called the 5' RACE reads through MiXCR, storing one row per CDR3 protein. The sample lists about 430,000 distinct CDR3 sequences; roughly 24% were seen once. Sequenced: PBMCs or a T cell subset sorted from them (not recorded which). These receptors were obtained from an adult woman who had mild COVID-19 (a few samples of this study predate the infection). Cell type and time point are not known.

This chain links TRBV18 with TRBJ2-5; no firm D call. Trimming shortened V by 4 bases and J by 2 bases, and 8 bases separated the two germline ends. The V gene's germline CDR1 is KGHSH and CDR2 LQKENI. The CDR3 has 13 amino acids. The CDR3 DNA follows: TGTGCCAGCTCACGCGCTACTCAAGAGACCCAGTACTTC. This sequence encodes CASSRATQETQYF.

This clonotype was counted a few times. The chain recombines TRBV12-3 or TRBV12-4 with TRBJ1-5, with a weak D call TRBD1 (6 bases). This CDR3 has 12 amino acids. Trimming left V 6 bases short and J 11 bases short, with 14 bases between. CDR3 sequence (DNA): TGTGCCAGCAGCCGTGGGGACAACGCCCAGCATTTT. Protein: CASSRGDNAQHF.

This clonotype was seen once. This chain links TRBV7-6 with TRBJ2-1; the D is unclear. The CDR3 extends over 16 amino acids. The germline V and J ends were trimmed by 1 base and 5 bases, with 15 bases remaining between them. Germline values: CDR1 SGHVS, CDR2 FNYEAQ. The DNA of the CDR3 is TGTGCCAGCAGCTTAGGGTGGCGGAAGAAGGACAATGAGCAGTTCTTC. Residues: CASSLGWRKKDNEQFF.

For the CDR3, the DNA is TGTGCCAGCAGCTTGGCGCCGAAACCGGGACTAGCGGGAGATTGGGATGAGCAGTTCTTC. Its translation: CASSLAPKPGLAGDWDEQFF. The chain couples TRBV5-4 to TRBJ2-1; 14 nucleotides agree with TRBD2. This CDR3 comprises 20 residues. The V segment lost 0 bases and the J segment 8 bases; nucleotides outside the gene matches: 16. Germline-derived CDR1 and CDR2 are SGHNT and YYREEE (reference sequence).

A few counts support this clonotype. The rearrangement uses TRBV5-6 and TRBJ2-2; D not certain. Deletions cut 2 bases from V and 7 bases from J, with 12 bases between. Germline assignment: CDR1 SGHDT and CDR2 YYEEEE. The CDR3 is 14 amino acids. The CDR3 coding sequence is TGTGCCAGCAGCTTTCGGGCAACACACGGGGAGCTGTTTTTT. As protein: CASSFRATHGELFF.

V gene TRBV2 combines with J gene TRBJ1-5; tentatively, D is TRBD1 (5 bases). The V gene lost 6 bases and the J gene lost 0 bases, with 6 bases spanning the gap. The CDR3 length is 13 residues. From germline, CDR1 is SNHLY and CDR2 FYNNEI. CDR3 in amino acids: CASRDNSNQPQHF. DNA for the CDR3: TGTGCCAGCAGGGACAATAGCAATCAGCCCCAGCATTTT.

The chain joins TRBV3-1 to TRBJ1-1, with D unclear. The CDR3 loop spans 14 amino acids. V lost 1 base and J 6 bases, leaving 12 bases between the germline ends. The V gene's germline CDR1 is LGHDT and CDR2 YNNKEL (reference sequence). The CDR3 coding sequence is TGTGCCAGCAGCCAAGTTGTGGGGAGTTCTGAAGCTTTCTTT. Protein sequence: CASSQVVGSSEAFF. The full variable domain, rest sourced from reference TRBV3-1 and TRBJ1-1, is DTAVSQTPKYLVTQMGNDKSIKCEQNLGHDTMYWYKQDSKKFLKIMFSYNNKELIINETVPNRFSPKSPDKAHLNLHINSLELGDSAVYFCASSQVVGSSEAFFGQGTRLTVV.

The chain recombines TRBV7-3 with TRBJ2-1; TRBD1 might be the D (5 bases). V was clipped by 1 base and J by 6 bases, with 13 bases between them. The CDR3 extends over 15 amino acids. The germline V gene encodes CDR1 SGHTA and CDR2 FQGTGA. The CDR3 loop is CASSLMASRGNEQFF. CDR3 DNA: TGTGCCAGCAGCTTAATGGCTAGTAGGGGCAATGAGCAGTTCTTC. The full variable domain, rest sourced from reference TRBV7-3 and TRBJ2-1, is GAGVSQTPSNKVTEKGKYVELRCDPISGHTALYWYRQSLGQGPEFLIYFQGTGAADDSGLPNDRFFAVRPEGSVSTLKIQRTERGDSAVYLCASSLMASRGNEQFFGPGTRLTVL.

V is TRBV6-1 and J is TRBJ1-1, with a possible D match to TRBD1 (6 bases). V shed 8 bases and J shed 1 base, with 11 bases lying between them. This CDR3 spans 13 amino acids. Germline assignment: CDR1 MNHNS and CDR2 SASEGT. This CDR3 reads CASQGPRNTEAFF. The CDR3 DNA reads TGTGCCAGCCAGGGGCCGCGGAACACTGAAGCTTTCTTT.

This sequence joins TRBV7-2 and TRBJ2-1, with D maybe TRBD1 (6 bases). Germline V lookup: CDR1 SGHTA, CDR2 FQGNSA. The length of the CDR3 is 13 residues. Trimming shortened V by 0 bases and J by 15 bases, and 15 bases separated the two germline ends. Written as DNA, the CDR3 is TGTGCCAGCAGCTTAGCGCAGGGGACCAAGGGGTTCTTC. The encoded protein is CASSLAQGTKGFF.

V usage is TRBV2 and J usage is TRBJ2-2, with D uncertain. Germline V CDR1 and CDR2: SNHLY, FYNNEI. Trimming cost V 5 bases and J 1 base, with 5 bases left between them. CDR3 length: 13 residues. The CDR3 loop reads CASSRENTGELFF. The CDR3 coding sequence is TGTGCCAGCAGTAGGGAGAACACCGGGGAGCTGTTTTTT. The variable domain in full, with the rest retrieved from reference TRBV2 and TRBJ2-2, is EPEVTQTPSHQVTQMGQEVILRCVPISNHLYFYWYRQILGQKVEFLVSFYNNEISEKSEIFDDQFSVERPDGSNFTLKIRSTKLEDSAMYFCASSRENTGELFFGEGSRLTVL.